This record looks at one T cell receptor beta chain sequence and its context. Its antigen is unknown. The data belong to a study of regulatory T cells. Overall study findings and caveats: In patients, unique TRB V-J pairs were restricted and V/J usage skewed, especially in Tregs. The two patients with the most severe autoimmunity showed the strongest Treg restriction. Regulatory T cells from CD3G-deficient patients were less diverse than autologous conventional CD4+ cells and control regulatory cells.

Regulatory (CD25-high CD127-low) and conventional (CD25-low CD127-high) CD4+ T cells were sorted separately. Primers: 52 TRBV forward and 13 TRBJ reverse. Only in-frame clones appear in the TCRdb table, and some are missing; sequencing was by immunoSEQ multiplex PCR. Of over 2,000 clones in the sample, approximately 89% were seen once. Sequenced input: CD4+ Tregs sorted from blood. This receptor was taken from a child aged 10-17 years with CD3G deficiency.

The CDR3 reads CASRDQGGSYEQYF. In DNA, the CDR3 is TGTGCCAGCAGAGACCAGGGTGGCTCCTACGAGCAGTACTTC. V is TRBV28 and J is TRBJ2-7; D possibly corresponds to TRBD1 (5 bases). There are 14 residues in the CDR3. V lost 6 bases, J lost 0 bases, and 12 bases lay in between. Germline CDR1 and CDR2: MDHEN and SYDVKM.